What follows is one T cell receptor beta chain and its context. This specimen comes from a study of neoadjuvant nivolumab and ipilimumab in lung cancer. CDR3 length: 14 residues. V lost 4 bases to trimming and J lost 6 bases; unmatched junction nucleotides: 9. Germline V gives CDR1 LNHDA, CDR2 SQIVND (reference sequence). Profiling relied on immunoSEQ multiplex PCR, and the TCRdb table lists in-frame clones only, not all of them. The sample shows approximately 4,000 clones, around three quarters of them seen only once. The sample consisted of peripheral blood, taken after neoadjuvant nivolumab, alone or with ipilimumab, at or shortly before surgery. The rearrangement links TRBV19 to TRBJ2-7; 7 nucleotides line up with TRBD1. The source of this sequence is an adult with non-small cell lung cancer. CDR3 amino acids: CASSTGQSPLEQYF. The DNA for the CDR3 is TGTGCCAGTAGTACGGGACAGAGTCCCCTCGAGCAGTACTTC.